These 14 T cell receptor beta chains share one sample of origin, sequenced in a study of blood T cell repertoires in COVID-19. Sequencing used immunoSEQ multiplex PCR; TCRdb keeps in-frame clones, though not all of them. The sample lists just over 250,000 clones; about 89% were seen once. Sequences were obtained from peripheral blood. These receptors originate from a man in his forties who had recovered from COVID-19.

This clone showed up just once. The V and J genes are TRBV9 and TRBJ2-5; TRBD2 aligns across 11 bases. Trimming at V came to 0 bases and at J to 5 bases, leaving 9 bases not matched to a gene. Germline CDR1 and CDR2: SGDLS and YYNGEE. CDR3 length: 17 amino acids. For the CDR3, the DNA is TGTGCCAGCAGCGTAGCTGGTAGCGGGGGGGCGAGCGAGACCCAGTACTTC. Residues: CASSVAGSGGASETQYF. Full variable domain (rest looked up from reference TRBV9 and TRBJ2-5): DSGVTQTPKHLITATGQRVTLRCSPRSGDLSVYWYQQSLDQGLQFLIQYYNGEERAKGNILERFSAQQFPDLHSELNLSSLELGDSALYFCASSVAGSGGASETQYFGPGTRLLVL.

This sequence joins TRBV5-5 and TRBJ1-5; weak D call: TRBD1 (5 bases). CDR1 SGHKS and CDR2 YYEKEE come from the germline V gene (reference sequence). V dropped 0 bases and J dropped 3 bases, with 10 bases sitting between them. The CDR3 covers 15 residues. The CDR3 DNA reads as TGTGCCAGCAGCTTGGGCCCAGGGAACAATCAGCCCCAGCATTTT. Protein: CASSLGPGNNQPQHF.

V is TRBV5-1 and J is TRBJ2-4; D may be TRBD2 (6 bases). V gave up 3 bases and J gave up 6 bases, with 13 bases separating them. The CDR3 loop spans 14 amino acids. Germline values: CDR1 SGHRS, CDR2 YFSETQ. The CDR3 DNA follows: TGCGCCAGCAGCTCTCTGCAGGAGGGAAACATTCAGTACTTC. Encoded protein: CASSSLQEGNIQYF.

This clone was counted many times. The V call is TRBV19, the J call TRBJ2-1; 13 bases fit TRBD2. This CDR3 region has 16 residues. The V segment lost 5 bases and the J segment 5 bases; nucleotides outside the gene matches: 6. Germline CDR1 LNHDA, CDR2 SQIVND (reference sequence). The CDR3 DNA sequence: TGTGCCAGTAGTCGGACTAGCGGGAGTATCAACAATGAGCAGTTCTTC. It yields the protein CASSRTSGSINNEQFF. The entire variable domain, with the rest obtained from reference TRBV19 and TRBJ2-1, is as follows: DGGITQSPKYLFRKEGQNVTLSCEQNLNHDAMYWYRQDPGQGLRLIYYSQIVNDFQKGDIAEGYSVSREKKESFPLTVTSAQKNPTAFYLCASSRTSGSINNEQFFGPGTRLTVL.

This chain links TRBV7-8 with TRBJ1-3, with 8 bases matching TRBD1. Per germline, CDR1 SGHVS and CDR2 FQNEAQ. J lost 3 bases, V lost 5 bases, and 9 bases had no gene match. The CDR3 has 16 amino acids. The CDR3 region is CASSPGLGTGGNTIYF. CDR3 in DNA: TGTGCCAGCAGCCCAGGACTTGGGACAGGTGGAAACACCATATATTTT. The full variable domain, completed using reference TRBV7-8 and TRBJ1-3, is GAGVSQSPRYKVAKRGQDVALRCDPISGHVSLFWYQQALGQGPEFLTYFQNEAQLDKSGLPSDRFFAERPEGSVSTLKIQRTQQEDSAVYLCASSPGLGTGGNTIYFGEGSWLTVV.

The chain joins TRBV5-1 to TRBJ2-6; D is uncertain. This CDR3 is 12 amino acids long. Germline CDR1 is SGHRS and CDR2 is YFSETQ. V was trimmed by 7 bases and J by 1 base, leaving 3 bases between them. In nucleotides, the CDR3 is TGCGCCAGCGTATCTGGGGCCAACGTCCTGACTTTC. It yields the protein CASVSGANVLTF.

The chain combines TRBV7-8 with TRBJ2-3, with D unresolved. The germline CDR1 and CDR2 sequences are SGHVS and FQNEAQ. Between the trimmed V and J ends, which lost 1 base and 5 bases, there was a span of 7 bases. This CDR3 has 13 amino acids. The CDR3 loop reads CASSLVRGDTQYF. The DNA for the CDR3 is TGTGCCAGCAGCTTAGTACGAGGAGATACGCAGTATTTT.

The rearrangement uses TRBV15 and TRBJ1-5; 8 bases fit TRBD1. CDR1 LNHNV and CDR2 YYDKDF come from the germline V gene (reference sequence). There are 17 residues in the CDR3. Trimming at V came to 2 bases and at J to 4 bases, leaving 10 bases not matched to a gene. For the CDR3, the DNA is TGTGCCACCAGCAGACTAACTCAGGGGGCCCCAAATCAGCCCCAGCATTTT. This translates into CATSRLTQGAPNQPQHF.

The chain uses TRBV19 and TRBJ1-2; 10 nucleotides match TRBD1. CDR3 length equals 14 residues. Germline V gives CDR1 LNHDA, CDR2 SQIVND (reference sequence). With V trimmed by 5 bases and J by 7 bases, 7 bases remained unmatched. The CDR3 DNA reads as TGTGCCAGTAGTCCCAGACAGGGGGCGGGTGGCTACACCTTC. Its translation: CASSPRQGAGGYTF.

The rearrangement uses TRBV5-1 and TRBJ2-3; 9 bases agree with TRBD2. This CDR3 region has 17 residues. Per the germline V gene, CDR1 is SGHRS and CDR2 is YFSETQ. V dropped 4 bases and J dropped 0; count of bases not matched to a gene: 9. CDR3: CASSPGTSNPSTDTQYF. The CDR3 DNA reads TGCGCCAGCAGCCCCGGGACTAGCAACCCTAGCACAGATACGCAGTATTTT.

V usage is TRBV19 and J usage is TRBJ1-1; the match to TRBD1 covers 7 bases. V lost 5 bases and J lost 4; bases outside the gene matches: 4. Germline assignment: CDR1 LNHDA and CDR2 SQIVND (reference sequence). The CDR3 contains 13 residues. The CDR3, as DNA: TGTGCCAGTAGTGCCAGGGGGAGCACTGAAGCTTTCTTT. Amino acids: CASSARGSTEAFF.

The chain combines TRBV3-1 (or the pseudogene TRBV3-2) with TRBJ2-1; D is unclear. There are 13 residues in the CDR3. Between the trimmed V and J ends, which lost 4 bases and 0 bases, there was a span of 4 bases. The germline V gene has CDR1 LGHDT and CDR2 YNNKEL (reference sequence). CDR3 residues: CASSLSSYNEQFF. CDR3 DNA: TGTGCCAGCAGCCTTAGCTCCTACAATGAGCAGTTCTTC.

This chain connects TRBV2 to TRBJ2-7; TRBD2 aligns across 13 bases. V trimming: 6 bases; J trimming: 2 bases; junction bases outside the gene matches: 4. Germline-derived CDR1 and CDR2 are SNHLY and FYNNEI. CDR3 size: 15 residues. In nucleotides, the CDR3 is TGTGCCAGCAGACCGGGACTAGCGGGGCCCTACGAGCAGTACTTC. Residues: CASRPGLAGPYEQYF. Full variable domain (outside the CDR3, taken from reference TRBV2 and TRBJ2-7): EPEVTQTPSHQVTQMGQEVILRCVPISNHLYFYWYRQILGQKVEFLVSFYNNEISEKSEIFDDQFSVERPDGSNFTLKIRSTKLEDSAMYFCASRPGLAGPYEQYFGPGTRLTVT.

CDR3 nucleotide sequence: TGTGCCAGCAGCTTTTTACAGGGTAATGGCTACACCTTC. It encodes CASSFLQGNGYTF. The chain carries TRBV11-2 and TRBJ1-2; possibly TRBD1 for D (6 bases). V was cut by 3 bases and J by 6 bases, with 11 bases left in between. The length of the CDR3 is 13 residues. Germline V gene lookup returns CDR1 SGHAT and CDR2 FQNNGV. Drawing the rest from reference TRBV11-2 and TRBJ1-2, the complete variable domain is EAGVAQSPRYKIIEKRQSVAFWCNPISGHATLYWYQQILGQGPKLLIQFQNNGVVDDSQLPKDRFSAERLKGVDSTLKIQPAKLEDSAVYLCASSFLQGNGYTFGSGTRLTVV.